The source of this T cell receptor (beta chain) is a study of blood T cell repertoires in COVID-19. Study summary: The United States, Italy and Spain provided the acute and convalescent COVID-19 samples. T cells, B-cell-depleted T cells, or PBMCs supplied cDNA or gDNA.

This clone has a count of ten or more. This CDR3 has 16 residues. V was trimmed by 1 base and J by 0 bases, leaving 10 bases between them. From germline, CDR1 is MGHRA and CDR2 YSYEKL. In the original analysis: Estimation of nucleated cell counts relied on the amplification of reference gene primers. TCRdb keeps only in-frame clones here, not all; method: immunoSEQ multiplex PCR. Clonal size and the V and J genes are those of that table, whereas D and trimming came from the DNA. The data show about 260,000 clones, with 80% to 95% seen just once and approximately 2.6% held by the top ten. During active infection, Seattle patients enrolled and were then monitored through disease.

The rearrangement links TRBV4-1 to TRBJ1-3; TRBD1 is a possible D gene (6 bases). This receptor was taken from a person aged 18 to 29 with COVID-19, enrolled during active disease. The specimen sequenced was peripheral blood. CDR3 sequence: CASSQARQDSGNTIYF. The CDR3 bases are TGCGCCAGCAGCCAAGCGAGACAGGACTCTGGAAACACCATATATTTT.